These T cell receptor beta chains were read from a single sample in a study of blood T cell repertoires in COVID-19. Generated by immunoSEQ multiplex PCR, the TCRdb table keeps only in-frame clones and is missing some. This table has approximately 330,000 clones, roughly 90% appearing once. Sequenced: peripheral blood. All receptors derive from a woman aged 45-65 years with active or convalescent COVID-19. Each CDR3 is given with its conserved first and last residue. Each record gives: J gene, V gene, D gene, clone size, CDR3 DNA, CDR3 protein. The D gene is left open where the match is weak. Clone size, where shown, is once, few, many, or a class for clones that have expanded.

>TRBJ2-1|TRBV6-2/TRBV6-3|.|.
TGTGCCAGCAGTTACTCGAGGATACTTGAGCAGTTCTTC
CASSYSRILEQFF
>TRBJ2-1|TRBV4-1|TRBD2|.
TGCGCCAGCAGCCAATTCAGCGGGGGGGCCTACAATGAGCAGTTCTTC
CASSQFSGGAYNEQFF
>TRBJ2-7|TRBV10-2|TRBD2|.
TGCGCCAGCAAAATTCTAGCGGGAACTACCTACGAGCAGTACTTC
CASKILAGTTYEQYF
>TRBJ2-1|TRBV7-3|.|.
TGTGCCAGCAGCCCCCTGAGGCGCAGATTCTACAATGAGCAGTTCTTC
CASSPLRRRFYNEQFF
>TRBJ2-5|TRBV6-6|.|.
TGTGCCAGCAGTTACGCAGGGCCGTATAAAGAGACCCAGTACTTC
CASSYAGPYKETQYF
>TRBJ1-5|TRBV7-9|TRBD1|.
TGTGCCAGCACGACCGGACAGGGACAGCCCCAGCATTTT
CASTTGQGQPQHF
>TRBJ2-3|TRBV30|.|once
TGTGCCTGGAGTCTGGACAGTCCTAGCACAGATACGCAGTATTTT
CAWSLDSPSTDTQYF
>TRBJ1-1|TRBV18|.|.
TGTGCCAGCTCACCACAGACAGTGAACACTGAAGCTTTCTTT
CASSPQTVNTEAFF
>TRBJ1-2|TRBV7-9|.|.
TGTGCCAGCAGCCTTGCTGGCCAGGGCATCTATGGCTACACCTTC
CASSLAGQGIYGYTF
>TRBJ1-4|TRBV2|TRBD1|.
TGTGCCAGCAGGGAGCACGGGACAGGGCCTGAAAAACTGTTTTTT
CASREHGTGPEKLFF
>TRBJ1-2|TRBV27|TRBD1|.
TGTGCCAGCAGCCCGACGAGGACAGGGCGAGTCTATGGCTACACCTTC
CASSPTRTGRVYGYTF
>TRBJ1-5|TRBV7-6|TRBD1|.
TGTGCCAGCAGCTCGGGACAGGGAAATAGCAATCAGCCCCAGCATTTT
CASSSGQGNSNQPQHF
>TRBJ1-1|TRBV6-5|.|.
TGTGCCAGCAGTCCGCGGGGGGGCGCGGTCGCTGAAGCTTTCTTT
CASSPRGGAVAEAFF
>TRBJ2-1|TRBV3-1/TRBV3-2|.|.
TGTGCCAGCAGCCAAGATCGAGGCCTCAACAATGAGCAGTTCTTC
CASSQDRGLNNEQFF
>TRBJ1-1|TRBV4-3|TRBD1|.
TGCGCCAGCAGCCAAGACCGAGGGGGCTCAGCTTTCTTT
CASSQDRGGSAFF
>TRBJ2-2|TRBV9|TRBD1|.
TGTGCCAGCGGGACAGGCAACACCGGGGAGCTGTTTTTT
CASGTGNTGELFF
>TRBJ1-4|TRBV18|.|.
TGTGCCAGCTCGACAGTTGCAACTAATGAAAAACTGTTTTTT
CASSTVATNEKLFF
>TRBJ1-1|TRBV13|.|.
TGTGCCAGCAGCTTTGGGGGGAAGCCTGAAGCTTTCTTT
CASSFGGKPEAFF
>TRBJ1-1|TRBV9|TRBD1|.
TGTGCCAGCAGCCCCCGACAGGGCGGGCGGGACACTGAAGCTTTCTTT
CASSPRQGGRDTEAFF
>TRBJ2-1|TRBV6-4|TRBD1|.
TGTGCCAGCAGCGCAGGGGGTTTCTCCTACAATGAGCAGTTCTTC
CASSAGGFSYNEQFF
>TRBJ2-2|TRBV30|TRBD1|.
TGTGCCTGGAGTGGAATGTACAGGGGGCCGACCGGGGAGCTGTTTTTT
CAWSGMYRGPTGELFF
>TRBJ2-3|TRBV27|.|.
TGTGCCAGCAGTTTATTGGTCCCGGACAGAAGAAAACTCACAGATACGCAGTATTTT
CASSLLVPDRRKLTDTQYF
>TRBJ2-5|TRBV11-2|.|once
TGTGCCAGCAGCTTAGGGCCAGGCAAAGAGACCCAGTACTTC
CASSLGPGKETQYF
>TRBJ1-1|TRBV12-3/TRBV12-4|.|.
TGTGCCAGCAGTTTATCCGGTGAGGCTTTCTTT
CASSLSGEAFF
>TRBJ1-1|TRBV19|.|.
TGTGCCAGTAGCTCCCGGGGGGGGCGCGGGAACACTGAAGCTTTCTTT
CASSSRGGRGNTEAFF
>TRBJ2-2|TRBV27|.|few
TGTGCCAGCAGCCTCACCGGGACTCTGAACACCGGGGAGCTGTTTTTT
CASSLTGTLNTGELFF
>TRBJ1-6|TRBV30|.|.
TGTGCCTGGACCTTAGAGGTCTATAATTCACCCCTCCACTTT
CAWTLEVYNSPLHF
>TRBJ1-1|TRBV7-9|.|few
TGTGCCAGCAGCAGGCGGGACGCGGGGACCACTGAAGCTTTCTTT
CASSRRDAGTTEAFF
>TRBJ2-7|TRBV2|TRBD1|few
TGTGCCAGCAGTGCGGGACAGGGGGCCTTCTACGAGCAGTACTTC
CASSAGQGAFYEQYF
>TRBJ1-2|TRBV19|.|.
TGTGCCAGTAGTATCTCAGGGGCCCAACTATACACCTTC
CASSISGAQLYTF
>TRBJ1-2|TRBV27|.|.
TGTGCCAGCTCCTACTTAGGTTTATCGGGGGTTAATGGCTACACCTTC
CASSYLGLSGVNGYTF
>TRBJ2-1|TRBV2|.|.
TGTGCCAGCAGCCCGCGGGCCCTGAGCTCCTACAATGAGCAGTTCTTC
CASSPRALSSYNEQFF
>TRBJ2-1|TRBV4-1|TRBD2|once
TGCGCCAGCAGCCTGCGGGGGGACAACCGAGTCAATGAGCAGTTCTTC
CASSLRGDNRVNEQFF
>TRBJ1-1|TRBV30|.|.
TGTGCCTGCGGTCTAACGAACACTGAAGCTTTCTTT
CACGLTNTEAFF
>TRBJ2-2|TRBV19|.|.
TGTGCCAGTAGTAAGGGGTTGGGGACACCGAACACCGGGGAGCTGTTTTTT
CASSKGLGTPNTGELFF
>TRBJ2-2|TRBV7-9|.|.
TGTGCCAGCTCAACCTTAGGGGTTACGAACACCGGGGAGCTGTTTTTT
CASSTLGVTNTGELFF
>TRBJ2-1|TRBV5-1|TRBD1|.
TGCGCCAGCAGCACGACAGGGTCTGACCACAATGAGCAGTTCTTC
CASSTTGSDHNEQFF
>TRBJ2-3|TRBV12-3/TRBV12-4|.|.
TGTGCCAGCACCCTTCGGCGAGGGCGAGAGTATTTT
CASTLRRGREYF
>TRBJ2-2|TRBV18|.|once
TGTGCCAGCTCACCGTCTCCAGGGCGGGAAGGGGAGCTGTTTTTT
CASSPSPGREGELFF
>TRBJ2-1|TRBV28|.|.
TGTGCCAGCAGTTTGCGGGAAAATGAGCAGTTCTTC
CASSLRENEQFF
>TRBJ1-6|TRBV4-3|TRBD1|.
TGCGCCAGCAGCCTGACAGGGAACTCGTATAATTCACCCCTCCACTTT
CASSLTGNSYNSPLHF
>TRBJ2-3|TRBV5-1|TRBD1|once
TGCGCCAGCAGCTTGGGACAGGGGGTGGCAGATACGCAGTATTTT
CASSLGQGVADTQYF
>TRBJ2-5|TRBV7-2|.|.
TGTGCCAGCAGTGGCGGGCGGGGAGAGACCCAGTACTTC
CASSGGRGETQYF
>TRBJ1-3|TRBV13|.|.
TGTGCCAGCAGCTTCAGGGGCCTCTCTGGAAACACCATATATTTT
CASSFRGLSGNTIYF
>TRBJ1-4|TRBV18|TRBD1|few
TGTGCCAGCTCACCACCAGGGGGCCCTGAAAAACTGTTTTTT
CASSPPGGPEKLFF